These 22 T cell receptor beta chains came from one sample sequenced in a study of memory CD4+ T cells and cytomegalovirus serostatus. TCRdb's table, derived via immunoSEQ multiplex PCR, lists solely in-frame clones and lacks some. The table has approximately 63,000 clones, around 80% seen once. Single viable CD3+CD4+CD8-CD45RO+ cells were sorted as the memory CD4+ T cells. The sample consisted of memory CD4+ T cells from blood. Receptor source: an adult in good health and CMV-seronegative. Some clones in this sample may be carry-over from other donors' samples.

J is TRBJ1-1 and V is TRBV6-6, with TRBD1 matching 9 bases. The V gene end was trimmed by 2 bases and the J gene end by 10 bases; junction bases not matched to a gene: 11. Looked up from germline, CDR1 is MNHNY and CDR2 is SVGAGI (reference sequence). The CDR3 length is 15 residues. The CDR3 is CASSYGQGFLFLAFF. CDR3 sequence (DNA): TGTGCCAGCAGTTACGGACAGGGGTTTTTGTTTTTAGCTTTCTTT.

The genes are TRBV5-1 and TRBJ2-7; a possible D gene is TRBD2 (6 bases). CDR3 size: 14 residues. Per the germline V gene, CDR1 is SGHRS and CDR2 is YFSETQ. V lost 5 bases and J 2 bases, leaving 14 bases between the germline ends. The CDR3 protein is CASSSFSGTYEQYF. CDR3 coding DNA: TGCGCCAGCAGTTCTTTTAGCGGTACCTACGAGCAGTACTTC.

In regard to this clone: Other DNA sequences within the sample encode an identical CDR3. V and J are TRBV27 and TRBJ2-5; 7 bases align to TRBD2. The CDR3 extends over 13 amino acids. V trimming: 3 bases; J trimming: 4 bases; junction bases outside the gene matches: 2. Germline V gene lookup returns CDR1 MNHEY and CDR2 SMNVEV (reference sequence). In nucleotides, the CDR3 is TGTGCCAGCAGTTTCAGGACTAGAGAGACCCAGTACTTC. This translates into CASSFRTRETQYF.

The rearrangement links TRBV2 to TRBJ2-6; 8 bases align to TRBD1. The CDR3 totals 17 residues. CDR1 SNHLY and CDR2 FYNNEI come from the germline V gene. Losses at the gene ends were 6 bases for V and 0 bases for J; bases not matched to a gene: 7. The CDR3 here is CASRARTGSSGANVLTF. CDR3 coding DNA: TGTGCCAGCAGGGCTCGGACAGGGAGCTCTGGGGCCAACGTCCTGACTTTC.

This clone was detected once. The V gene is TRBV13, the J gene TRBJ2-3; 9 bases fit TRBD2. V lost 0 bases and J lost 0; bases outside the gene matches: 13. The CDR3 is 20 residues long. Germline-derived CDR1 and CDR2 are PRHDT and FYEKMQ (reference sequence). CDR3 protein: CASSLGFRLSGGFSTDTQYF. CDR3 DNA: TGTGCCAGCAGCTTAGGTTTCCGTCTTAGCGGGGGCTTTAGCACAGATACGCAGTATTTT.

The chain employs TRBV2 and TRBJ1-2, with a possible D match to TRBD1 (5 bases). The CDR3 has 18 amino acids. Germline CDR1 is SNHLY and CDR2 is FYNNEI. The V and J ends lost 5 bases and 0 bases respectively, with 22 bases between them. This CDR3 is CASSRSGTDPTSNYGYTF. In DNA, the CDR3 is TGTGCCAGCAGTCGGTCCGGGACGGATCCCACCTCTAACTATGGCTACACCTTC.

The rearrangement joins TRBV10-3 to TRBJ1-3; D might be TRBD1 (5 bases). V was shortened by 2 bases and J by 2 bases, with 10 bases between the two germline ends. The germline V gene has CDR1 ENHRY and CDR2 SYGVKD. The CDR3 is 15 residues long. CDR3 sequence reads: CAISEQGGAGNTIYF. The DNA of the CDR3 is TGTGCCATCAGTGAGCAGGGAGGGGCTGGAAACACCATATATTTT.

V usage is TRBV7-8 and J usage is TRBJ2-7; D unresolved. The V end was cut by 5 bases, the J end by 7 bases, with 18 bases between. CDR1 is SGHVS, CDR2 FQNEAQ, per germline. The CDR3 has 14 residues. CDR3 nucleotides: TGTGCCAGCAGCCCCCGTCGCGTCGTTCTGGAGCAGTACTTC. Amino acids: CASSPRRVVLEQYF.

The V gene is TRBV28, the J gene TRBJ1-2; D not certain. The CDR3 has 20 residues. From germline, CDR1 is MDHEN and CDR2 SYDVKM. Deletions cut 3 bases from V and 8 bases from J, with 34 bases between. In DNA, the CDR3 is TGTGCCAGCAGTTTTATTGTCTGGTCTGGTCTTTCCGACGGAGAAGAGGGCTACACCTTC. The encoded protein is CASSFIVWSGLSDGEEGYTF.

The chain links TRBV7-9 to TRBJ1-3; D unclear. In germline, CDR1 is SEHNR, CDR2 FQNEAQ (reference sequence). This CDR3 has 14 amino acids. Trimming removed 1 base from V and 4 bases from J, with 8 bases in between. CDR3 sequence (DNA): TGTGCCAGCAGCTTAGGGAATTCAGGAAACACCATATATTTT. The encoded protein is CASSLGNSGNTIYF. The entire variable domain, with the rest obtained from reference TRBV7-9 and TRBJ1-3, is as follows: DTGVSQNPRHKITKRGQNVTFRCDPISEHNRLYWYRQTLGQGPEFLTYFQNEAQLEKSRLLSDRFSAERPKGSFSTLEIQRTEQGDSAMYLCASSLGNSGNTIYFGEGSWLTVV.

CDR3 nucleotides: TGTGCCATCAGTGGGGCCCCTCAGCGTCTCGCAGATACGCAGTATTTT. Amino acids: CAISGAPQRLADTQYF. This chain links TRBV10-3 with TRBJ2-3; D remains ambiguous. Germline lookup yields CDR1 ENHRY and CDR2 SYGVKD. V was clipped by 4 bases and J by 4 bases, with 18 bases between them. This CDR3 spans 16 amino acids.

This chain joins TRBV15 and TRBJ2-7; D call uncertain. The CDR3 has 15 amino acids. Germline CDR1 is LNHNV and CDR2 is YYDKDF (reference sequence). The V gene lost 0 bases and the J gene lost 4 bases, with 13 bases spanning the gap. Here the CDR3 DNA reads TGTGCCACCAGCAGAGATAGGGCCGGATTATACGAGCAGTACTTC. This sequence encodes CATSRDRAGLYEQYF. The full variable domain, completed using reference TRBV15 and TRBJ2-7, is DAMVIQNPRYQVTQFGKPVTLSCSQTLNHNVMYWYQQKSSQAPKLLFHYYDKDFNNEADTPDNFQSRRPNTSFCFLDIRSPGLGDTAMYLCATSRDRAGLYEQYFGPGTRLTVT.

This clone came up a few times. The CDR3 spells CATRLAKNIQYF. CDR3 nucleotides: TGTGCCACCCGGCTAGCCAAAAACATTCAGTACTTC. V is TRBV6-6 and J is TRBJ2-4; the D is unclear. The V gene's germline CDR1 is MNHNY and CDR2 SVGAGI (reference sequence). The CDR3 covers 12 residues. V lost 10 bases and J lost 0, with 7 bases in between.

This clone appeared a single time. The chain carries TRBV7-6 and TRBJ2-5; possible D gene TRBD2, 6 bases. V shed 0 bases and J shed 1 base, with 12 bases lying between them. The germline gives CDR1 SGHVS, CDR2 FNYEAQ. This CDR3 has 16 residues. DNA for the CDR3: TGTGCCAGCAGCTTAGCGCTAGCGCCCCGCCAAGAGACCCAGTACTTC. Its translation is CASSLALAPRQETQYF.

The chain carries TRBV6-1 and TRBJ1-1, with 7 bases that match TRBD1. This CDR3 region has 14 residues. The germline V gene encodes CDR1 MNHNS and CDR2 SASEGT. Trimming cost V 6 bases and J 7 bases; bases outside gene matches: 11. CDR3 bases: TGTGCCAGCAGGACAGGGTCCAATAGCGGTGAAGCTTTCTTT. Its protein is CASRTGSNSGEAFF.

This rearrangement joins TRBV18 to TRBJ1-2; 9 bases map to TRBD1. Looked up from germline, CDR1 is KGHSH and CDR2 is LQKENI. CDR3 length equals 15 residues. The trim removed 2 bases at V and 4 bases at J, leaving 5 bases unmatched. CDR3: CASSPLDRGAYGYTF. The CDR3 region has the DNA TGTGCCAGCTCACCATTGGACAGGGGCGCCTATGGCTACACCTTC.

CDR3 bases: TGCGCCAGCAGCTTGTCGGGCGGTCCCTCTGGAAACACCATATATTTT. This encodes CASSLSGGPSGNTIYF. The chain carries TRBV5-1 and TRBJ1-3; unclear D gene. In germline, CDR1 is SGHRS, CDR2 YFSETQ. The CDR3 covers 16 residues. V lost 1 base to trimming and J lost 0 bases, with 11 bases between them. Full variable domain (outside the CDR3, taken from reference TRBV5-1 and TRBJ1-3): KAGVTQTPRYLIKTRGQQVTLSCSPISGHRSVSWYQQTPGQGLQFLFEYFSETQRNKGNFPGRFSGRQFSNSRSEMNVSTLELGDSALYLCASSLSGGPSGNTIYFGEGSWLTVV.

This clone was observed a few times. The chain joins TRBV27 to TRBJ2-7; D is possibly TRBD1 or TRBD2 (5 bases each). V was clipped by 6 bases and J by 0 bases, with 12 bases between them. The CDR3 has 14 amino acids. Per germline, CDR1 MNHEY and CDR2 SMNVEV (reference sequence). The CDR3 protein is CASSLRDGSYEQYF. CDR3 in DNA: TGTGCCAGCAGCCTACGGGACGGCTCCTACGAGCAGTACTTC.

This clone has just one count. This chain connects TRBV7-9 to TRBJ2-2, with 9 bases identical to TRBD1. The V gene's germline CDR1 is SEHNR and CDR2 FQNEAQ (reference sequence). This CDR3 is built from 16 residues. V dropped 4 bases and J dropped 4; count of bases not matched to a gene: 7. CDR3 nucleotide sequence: TGTGCCAGCAGCTCCCCGGGACAGGGAGTCACCGGGGAGCTGTTTTTT. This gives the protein CASSSPGQGVTGELFF.

The CDR3 region is CASSRHYSNQPQHF. CDR3 bases: TGTGCCAGCAGTCGACATTATAGCAATCAGCCCCAGCATTTT. The genes are TRBV28 and TRBJ1-5, with D hard to call. CDR1 MDHEN and CDR2 SYDVKM come from the germline V gene. This CDR3 has 14 residues. V was cut by 5 bases and J by 0 bases, with 8 bases left in between. The full variable domain, its missing parts supplied by reference TRBV28 and TRBJ1-5, is DVKVTQSSRYLVKRTGEKVFLECVQDMDHENMFWYRQDPGLGLRLIYFSYDVKMKEKGDIPEGYSVSREKKERFSLILESASTNQTSMYLCASSRHYSNQPQHFGDGTRLSIL.

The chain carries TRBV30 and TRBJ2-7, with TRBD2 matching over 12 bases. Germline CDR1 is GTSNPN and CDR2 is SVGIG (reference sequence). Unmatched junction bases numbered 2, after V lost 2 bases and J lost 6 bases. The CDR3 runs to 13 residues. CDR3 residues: CAWSWGLAGEQYF. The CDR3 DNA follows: TGTGCCTGGAGTTGGGGACTAGCGGGCGAGCAGTACTTC. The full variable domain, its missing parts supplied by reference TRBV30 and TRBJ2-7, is SQTIHQWPATLVQPVGSPLSLECTVEGTSNPNLYWYRQAAGRGLQLLFYSVGIGQISSEVPQNLSASRPQDRQFILSSKKLLLSDSGFYLCAWSWGLAGEQYFGPGTRLTVT.

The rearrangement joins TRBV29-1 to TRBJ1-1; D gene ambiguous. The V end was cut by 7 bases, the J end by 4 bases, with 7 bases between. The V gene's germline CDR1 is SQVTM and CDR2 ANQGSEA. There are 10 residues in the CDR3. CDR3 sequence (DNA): TGCAGCGCCGGAATCACTGAAGCTTTCTTT. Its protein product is CSAGITEAFF.